A single sample gave rise to the 6 T cell receptor beta chains below, sequenced in a study of T cell clonality in common variable immunodeficiency (dated by TCRdb to 2015 to 2017). Libraries were constructed by the immunoSEQ multiplex PCR assay. Here the immuneACCESS table is served through TCRdb, limited to in-frame sequences with V and J called. Missing clones are a known gap in these copies; in checked studies unresolved V genes cover under half, and the rest lacks a known reason. There are about 81,000 clones in this sample, and none of them is a singleton. In total, the top ten clones hold about 0.8% of the sample. Material: peripheral blood mononuclear cells. These receptors were taken from a person between 18 and 70 years old in good health.

In its sample, this clone was seen many times. With the read ending 3 residues before the CDR3 end, the germline J gene is used to fill in that end. The chain uses TRBV19 and TRBJ2-1; 13 positions match TRBD2. J gave up 8 bases and V 6 bases, and 7 bases lay outside the gene matches. This CDR3 region has 15 residues. CDR1 and CDR2 from the germline V gene are LNHDA and SQIVND (reference sequence). The CDR3 is CASSLWTSGSDEQFF. The CDR3 bases that were read are TGTGCCAGTAGCCTCTGGACTAGCGGGAGCGATGAG. Full variable domain (remainder filled in from reference TRBV19 and TRBJ2-1): DGGITQSPKYLFRKEGQNVTLSCEQNLNHDAMYWYRQDPGQGLRLIYYSQIVNDFQKGDIAEGYSVSREKKESFPLTVTSAQKNPTAFYLCASSLWTSGSDEQFFGPGTRLTVL.

In this sample, this clone turned up many times. The read ends 3 residues before the CDR3 terminus; that terminus is restored from the germline J gene. The chain combines TRBV7-2 with TRBJ2-3, with TRBD2 matching over 7 bases. Germline CDR1 SGHTA, CDR2 FQGNSA. The J segment lost 6 bases and the V segment lost 2 bases, leaving 5 bases of the junction unmatched. This CDR3 region has 14 residues. The part of the CDR3 DNA that was read is TGTGCCAGCAGCTTATCGGGGGGAGGGGATACG. As protein: CASSLSGGGDT. The whole CDR3 sequence is CASSLSGGGDTQYF.

In regard to this clone: The missing CDR3 end, 3 residues past where the read stops, is filled in from the germline J gene. The genes are TRBV10-2 and TRBJ2-7; 8 nucleotides align to TRBD1. The V and J ends lost 8 bases and 2 bases, in that order; junction bases with no gene match: 8. CDR1 and CDR2 from the germline V gene are WSHSY and SAAADI. The CDR3 spans 14 residues. The CDR3 loop is CASALGQGTYEQYF. The part of the CDR3 DNA that was read is TGCGCCAGCGCCCTAGGACAGGGCACCTACGAG.

In this sample, this clone turned up many times. The CDR3 end falls 3 residues outside the read, so it is completed with the germline J gene. The V call is TRBV5-1, the J call TRBJ2-7; perhaps TRBD2 as D (8 bases). The CDR3 loop spans 17 amino acids. V lost 0 bases and J 2 bases, leaving 18 bases between the germline ends. Germline CDR1 reads SGHRS; CDR2 reads YFSETQ. CDR3 bases read: TGCGCCAGCAGCTTGGCCGGGAGGGGGCGAATCGCCTACGAG. As protein: CASSLAGRGRIAYE. The whole CDR3 protein reads CASSLAGRGRIAYEQYF.

This clone occurred a few times. This may be a read error: a much more frequent sequence differs by one nucleotide. With the read ending 3 residues before the CDR3 end, the germline J gene is used to fill in that end. This same CDR3 is encoded by further DNA sequences in the sample. The rearrangement links TRBV6-2 or TRBV6-3 to TRBJ1-5; 7 bases map to TRBD1. The CDR3 covers 14 residues. Germline V gene sequence: CDR1 MNHEY, CDR2 SVGEGT. The chain's CDR3 is CASSPGTDYQPQHF. CDR3 bases read: TGTGCCAGCAGTCCCGGGACAGATTATCAACCC.

In its sample, this clone was seen many times. The read stops 3 residues short of the end of the CDR3; the missing end is completed from the germline J gene. This chain uses TRBV14 with TRBJ2-2; the D gene is possibly TRBD2 (6 bases). The CDR3 has 17 residues. Germline assignment: CDR1 SGHDN and CDR2 FVKESK. V was pared by 0 bases and J by 7 bases, with 18 bases between. The CDR3 is CASSQEEGPFLGGELFF. CDR3 bases read: TGTGCCAGCAGCCAAGAGGAGGGCCCCTTCTTAGGCGGGGAG.